Below are 4 T cell receptor beta chains sequenced from a single sample in a study of cytomegalovirus exposure and HLA in healthy donors. PCR employed 60 Vbeta and 13 Jbeta primers. Assay used: immunoSEQ multiplex PCR; TCRdb lists only in-frame clones, some missing. This sample has about 120,000 clones; 65% to 80% occur once, and the top ten carry about 6%. The sequenced sample was PBMCs. These receptors were taken from a man between 18 and 29 years old in good health and CMV-seropositive.

This clone was observed a few times. The chain links TRBV5-4 to TRBJ2-3; 8 bases map to TRBD1. Germline values: CDR1 SGHNT, CDR2 YYREEE (reference sequence). After removal of 4 bases from V and 0 bases from J, the junction contained 10 bases not matched to a gene. The CDR3 extends over 17 amino acids. CDR3 region: CASSRPSGTGSTDTQYF. The CDR3 region has the DNA TGTGCCAGCAGCAGACCTTCCGGGACAGGCAGCACAGATACGCAGTATTTT.

This CDR3 is CASSLGMNTEAFF. Here the CDR3 DNA reads TGTGCCAGCAGCTTAGGTATGAACACTGAAGCTTTCTTT. This chain connects TRBV11-3 to TRBJ1-1, with no clear D. V lost 1 base and J 0 bases, leaving 3 bases between the germline ends. The CDR3 is 13 residues long. From germline, CDR1 is SGHNT and CDR2 YENEEA.

The rearrangement links TRBV5-5 to TRBJ1-1; D ambiguous. V lost 4 bases, J lost 1 base, and 8 bases lay in between. Germline CDR1 and CDR2: SGHKS and YYEKEE (reference sequence). This CDR3 region has 13 residues. As DNA, the CDR3 is TGTGCCAGCAGCCTTCACGGGAACACTGAAGCTTTCTTT. This encodes CASSLHGNTEAFF. Complete variable domain (other parts from reference TRBV5-5 and TRBJ1-1): DAGVTQSPTHLIKTRGQQVTLRCSPISGHKSVSWYQQVLGQGPQFIFQYYEKEERGRGNFPDRFSARQFPNYSSELNVNALLLGDSALYLCASSLHGNTEAFFGQGTRLTVV.

Regarding this clone: This sample includes further DNA sequences coding for the same CDR3. The chain recombines TRBV2 with TRBJ1-6; the D gene is possibly TRBD1 (5 bases). The CDR3 length is 13 residues. Trimming took 7 bases from V and 7 from J, leaving 11 bases between them. CDR1 is SNHLY, CDR2 FYNNEI, per germline. CDR3 in DNA: TGTGCCAGCACAGGGTGGAAGAATTCACCCCTCCACTTT. It yields the protein CASTGWKNSPLHF.